This TCR beta chain is from a study of regulatory T cells in long-lasting Graves disease. Findings of the study overall: The study found persistent patients shared more public clonotypes (approximately 2,700) than new patients (approximately 870).

Remarks on this clonotype: Its antigen is not known. With a far larger clone one base away, a read error is the likely cause.

V lost 1 base and J lost 11, with 23 bases in between. CDR1 SGHTA and CDR2 FQGNSA come from the germline V gene. This CDR3 spans 16 amino acids. Time point indicated: newly diagnosed GD, antithyroid drugs for less than 3 months. From PBMCs, RNA was extracted and then used to make the TCR library. It was an endocrinology department in Xi'an, China, that provided the patients. According to the study, TCR beta libraries were built with iRepertoire HTBI primers and CDR3-region Arm-PCR. From the multiplex PCR reads, TCRdb called clonotypes with MiXCR, one entry per CDR3 protein. Seen here are around 420,000 distinct CDR3 sequences, about 16% observed once, and the top ten hold 22%.

V is TRBV7-2 and J is TRBJ2-5; D gene unclear. The origin of this receptor is a female donor with Graves disease. This sample comprised peripheral blood mononuclear cells (PBMCs), obtained at new diagnosis, from a patient treated with antithyroid drugs. The CDR3 reads CASSLDYGLGSNEQYF. In nucleotides, the CDR3 is TGTGCCAGCAGCTTAGACTACGGGCTGGGGTCCAATGAGCAGTACTTC.